This TCR beta chain was identified during a study of blood T cell repertoires in COVID-19. Study in general: Samples representing acute and convalescent COVID-19 were sourced from the United States, Italy and Spain.

This table comes from immunoSEQ multiplex PCR, and its TCRdb copy is limited to in-frame clones, with some not included. The sample yields hundreds of thousands of clones, 87% seen once. The CDR3 covers 15 residues. The ends lost 7 bases at V and 6 bases at J; junction bases unmatched: 12. The germline gives CDR1 SNHLY, CDR2 FYNNEI. The chain joins TRBV2 to TRBJ2-1; 7 bases are shared with TRBD2. This clonotype was obtained from a woman aged 40 to 55 who had recovered from COVID-19. The sequencing sample was made of PBMCs or T cells enriched from blood (not recorded which). The CDR3 DNA reads TGTGCCAGCACTCGGGGGAGAGGGAGGGCCAATGAGCAGTTCTTC. Protein: CASTRGRGRANEQFF.